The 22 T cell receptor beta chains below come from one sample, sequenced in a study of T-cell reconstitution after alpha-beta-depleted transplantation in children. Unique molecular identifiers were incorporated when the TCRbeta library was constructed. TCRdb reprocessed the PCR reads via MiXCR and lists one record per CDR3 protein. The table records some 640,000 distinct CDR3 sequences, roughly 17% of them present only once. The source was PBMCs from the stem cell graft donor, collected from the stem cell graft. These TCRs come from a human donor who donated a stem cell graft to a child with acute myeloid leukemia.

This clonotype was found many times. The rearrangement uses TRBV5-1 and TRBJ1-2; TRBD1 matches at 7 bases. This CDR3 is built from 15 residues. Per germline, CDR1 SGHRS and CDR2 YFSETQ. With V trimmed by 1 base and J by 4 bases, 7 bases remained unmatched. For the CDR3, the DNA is TGCGCCAGCAGCTTGAAAGACAGGGTAGGCTATGGCTACACCTTC. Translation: CASSLKDRVGYGYTF.

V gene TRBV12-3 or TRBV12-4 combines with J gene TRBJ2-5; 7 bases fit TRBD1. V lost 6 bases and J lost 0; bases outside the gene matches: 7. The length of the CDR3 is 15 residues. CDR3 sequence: CASRYRGPYQETQYF. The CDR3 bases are TGTGCCAGCAGATACAGGGGTCCGTACCAAGAGACCCAGTACTTC.

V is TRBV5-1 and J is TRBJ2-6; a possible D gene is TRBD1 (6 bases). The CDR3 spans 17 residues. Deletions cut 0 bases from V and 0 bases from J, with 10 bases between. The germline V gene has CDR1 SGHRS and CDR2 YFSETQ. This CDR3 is CASSLGQDHSGANVLTF. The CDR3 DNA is TGCGCCAGCAGCTTGGGACAGGACCACTCTGGGGCCAACGTCCTGACTTTC.

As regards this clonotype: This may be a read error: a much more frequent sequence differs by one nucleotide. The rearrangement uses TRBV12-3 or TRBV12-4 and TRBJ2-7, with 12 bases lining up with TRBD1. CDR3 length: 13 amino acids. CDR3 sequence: CASRGTGGYDQYF. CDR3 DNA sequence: TGTGCCAGCAGGGGGACAGGGGGCTACGACCAGTACTTC.

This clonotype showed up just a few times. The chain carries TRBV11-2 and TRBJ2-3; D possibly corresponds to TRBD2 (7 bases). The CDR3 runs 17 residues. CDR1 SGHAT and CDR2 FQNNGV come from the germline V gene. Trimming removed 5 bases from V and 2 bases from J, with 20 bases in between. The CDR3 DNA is TGTGCCAGCAGCCCTCGGGGTGGAGGGGGGGCCACAGATACGCAGTATTTT. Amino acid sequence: CASSPRGGGGATDTQYF.

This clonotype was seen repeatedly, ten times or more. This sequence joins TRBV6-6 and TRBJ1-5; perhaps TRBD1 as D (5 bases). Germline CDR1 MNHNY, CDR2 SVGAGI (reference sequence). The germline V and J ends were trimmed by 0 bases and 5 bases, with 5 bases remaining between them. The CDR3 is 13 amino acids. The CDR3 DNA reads TGTGCCAGCAGTTACTCAGGGGATCAGCCCCAGCATTTT. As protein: CASSYSGDQPQHF.

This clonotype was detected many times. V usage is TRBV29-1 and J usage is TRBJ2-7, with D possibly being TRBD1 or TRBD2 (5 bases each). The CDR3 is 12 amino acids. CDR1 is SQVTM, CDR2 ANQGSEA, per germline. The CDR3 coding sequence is TGCAGAAGGGACCGGAACTCCTACGAGCAGTACTTC. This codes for CRRDRNSYEQYF.

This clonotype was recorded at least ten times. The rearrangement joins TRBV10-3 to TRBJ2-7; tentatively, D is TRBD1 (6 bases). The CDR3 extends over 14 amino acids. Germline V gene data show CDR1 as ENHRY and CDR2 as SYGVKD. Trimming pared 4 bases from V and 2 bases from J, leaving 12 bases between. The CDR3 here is CAISVLGTTYEQYF. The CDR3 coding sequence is TGTGCCATCAGTGTGTTGGGGACAACCTACGAGCAGTACTTC.

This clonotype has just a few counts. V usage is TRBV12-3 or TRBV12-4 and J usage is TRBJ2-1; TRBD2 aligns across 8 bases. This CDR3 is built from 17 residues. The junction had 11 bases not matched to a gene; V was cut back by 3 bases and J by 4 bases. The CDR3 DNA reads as TGTGCCAGCAGTTTGATCGGCGGGGGGCCTTTTTACAATGAGCAGTTCTTC. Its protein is CASSLIGGGPFYNEQFF.

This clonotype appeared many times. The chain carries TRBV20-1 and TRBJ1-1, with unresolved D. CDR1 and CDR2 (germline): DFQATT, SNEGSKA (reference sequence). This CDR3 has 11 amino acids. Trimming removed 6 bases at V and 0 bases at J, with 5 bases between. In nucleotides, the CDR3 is TGCAGTGCCTTTCTGAACACTGAAGCTTTCTTT. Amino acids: CSAFLNTEAFF.

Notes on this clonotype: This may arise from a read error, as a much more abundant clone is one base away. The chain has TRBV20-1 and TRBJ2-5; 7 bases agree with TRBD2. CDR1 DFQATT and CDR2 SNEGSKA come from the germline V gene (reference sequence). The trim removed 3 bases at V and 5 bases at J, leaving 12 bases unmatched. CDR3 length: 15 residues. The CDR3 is CSASNPGGTQETQYF. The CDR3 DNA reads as TGCAGTGCTAGTAACCCGGGGGGTACTCAGGAGACCCAGTACTTC.

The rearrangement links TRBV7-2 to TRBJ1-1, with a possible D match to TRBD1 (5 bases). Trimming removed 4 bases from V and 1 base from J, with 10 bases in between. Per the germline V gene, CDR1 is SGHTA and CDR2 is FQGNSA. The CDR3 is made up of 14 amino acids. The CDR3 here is CASSSRVGNTEAFF. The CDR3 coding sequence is TGTGCCAGCAGCTCCAGGGTGGGGAACACTGAAGCTTTCTTT.

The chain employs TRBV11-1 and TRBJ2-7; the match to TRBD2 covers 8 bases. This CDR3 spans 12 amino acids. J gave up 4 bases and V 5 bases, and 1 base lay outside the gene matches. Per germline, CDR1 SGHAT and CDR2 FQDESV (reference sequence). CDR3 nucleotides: TGTGCCAGCAGCGGCGGGAGGTACGAGCAGTACTTC. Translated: CASSGGRYEQYF. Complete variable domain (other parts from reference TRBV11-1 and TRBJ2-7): EAEVAQSPRYKITEKSQAVAFWCDPISGHATLYWYRQILGQGPELLVQFQDESVVDDSQLPKDRFSAERLKGVDSTLKIQPAELGDSAMYLCASSGGRYEQYFGPGTRLTVT.

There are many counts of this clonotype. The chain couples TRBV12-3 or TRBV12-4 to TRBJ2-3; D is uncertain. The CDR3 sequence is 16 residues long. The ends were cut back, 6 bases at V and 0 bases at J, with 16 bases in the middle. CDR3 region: CASSPMEFTSTDTQYF. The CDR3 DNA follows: TGTGCCAGCAGCCCGATGGAATTTACTAGCACAGATACGCAGTATTTT.

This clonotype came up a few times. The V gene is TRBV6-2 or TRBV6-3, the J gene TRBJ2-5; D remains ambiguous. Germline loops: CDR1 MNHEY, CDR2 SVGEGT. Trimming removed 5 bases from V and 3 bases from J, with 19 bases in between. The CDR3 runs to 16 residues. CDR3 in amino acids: CASSPHSAAAKETQYF. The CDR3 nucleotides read TGTGCCAGCAGTCCTCACTCCGCAGCTGCAAAAGAGACCCAGTACTTC.

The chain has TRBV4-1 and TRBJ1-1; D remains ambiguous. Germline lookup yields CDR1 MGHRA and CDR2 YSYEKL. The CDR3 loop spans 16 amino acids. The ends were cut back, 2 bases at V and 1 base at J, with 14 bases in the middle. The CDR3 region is CASSQFLPETNTEAFF. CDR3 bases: TGCGCCAGCAGCCAATTCCTACCGGAGACGAACACTGAAGCTTTCTTT.

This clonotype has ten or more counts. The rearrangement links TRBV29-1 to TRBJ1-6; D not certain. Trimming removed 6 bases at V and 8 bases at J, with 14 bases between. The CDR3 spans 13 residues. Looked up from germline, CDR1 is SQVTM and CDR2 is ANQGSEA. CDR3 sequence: CSVRTDDYSPLHF. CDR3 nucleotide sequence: TGCAGCGTCCGGACTGACGACTATTCACCCCTCCACTTT.

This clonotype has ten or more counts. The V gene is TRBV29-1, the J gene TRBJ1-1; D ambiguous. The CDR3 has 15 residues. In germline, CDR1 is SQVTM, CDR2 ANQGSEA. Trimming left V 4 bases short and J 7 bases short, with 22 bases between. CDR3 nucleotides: TGCAGCGTTGTGGCGCGACTTCAATCTCCCCTTGAAGCTTTCTTT. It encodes CSVVARLQSPLEAFF.

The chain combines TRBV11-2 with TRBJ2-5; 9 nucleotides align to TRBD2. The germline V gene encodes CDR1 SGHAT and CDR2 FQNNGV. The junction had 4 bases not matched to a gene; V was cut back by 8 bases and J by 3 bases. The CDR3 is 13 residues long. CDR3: CASVSGGKETQYF. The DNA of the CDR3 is TGTGCCAGCGTGAGCGGGGGGAAAGAGACCCAGTACTTC.

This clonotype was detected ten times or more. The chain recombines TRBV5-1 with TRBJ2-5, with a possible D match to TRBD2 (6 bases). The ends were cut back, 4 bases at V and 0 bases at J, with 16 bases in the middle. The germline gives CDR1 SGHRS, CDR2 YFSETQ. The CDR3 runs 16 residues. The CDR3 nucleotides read TGCGCCAGCAGCCCAGGTGGAGGGGCCTACCAAGAGACCCAGTACTTC. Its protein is CASSPGGGAYQETQYF.

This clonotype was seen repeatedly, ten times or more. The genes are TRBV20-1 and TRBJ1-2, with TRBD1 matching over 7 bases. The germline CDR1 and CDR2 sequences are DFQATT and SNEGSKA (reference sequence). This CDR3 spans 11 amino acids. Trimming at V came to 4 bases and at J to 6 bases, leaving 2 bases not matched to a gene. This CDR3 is CSAKGQDGYTF. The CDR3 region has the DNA TGCAGTGCTAAAGGACAGGATGGCTACACCTTC.

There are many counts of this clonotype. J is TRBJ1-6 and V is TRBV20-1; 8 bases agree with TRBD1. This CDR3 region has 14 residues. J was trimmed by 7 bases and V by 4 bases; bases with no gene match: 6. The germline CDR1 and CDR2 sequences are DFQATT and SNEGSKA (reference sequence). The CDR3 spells CSATGQGRNSPLHF. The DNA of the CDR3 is TGCAGTGCTACCGGACAGGGAAGAAATTCACCCCTCCACTTT.